Below are 31 T cell receptor beta chains sequenced from a single sample in a study of CD8+ T cells in alopecia areata listed by TCRdb under 2018. The library came from the immunoSEQ multiplex PCR assay. RNA was extracted from all samples and reverse transcribed into cDNA, which served as template for TCR sequencing. Sourced from immuneACCESS, this table was stored by TCRdb with only in-frame sequences that have V and J called. A share of the clones is absent; for the studies checked, an unresolved V gene accounts for under half, and the remainder has no known explanation. Present in this sample are hundreds of thousands of clones, nearly 60% of which were seen just once. The top ten hold approximately 1.7% of the sample. This sample's time point label indicates: around 26 weeks on oral tofacitinib. The sample's treatment or condition label is to be understood as: oral pan-JAK inhibitor, 5-10 mg twice daily.

Specimen: CD4+ T cells sorted from blood, collected at week 24, from a patient treated with tofacitinib. The receptors here all came from a human donor with alopecia areata.

V usage is TRBV19 and J usage is TRBJ1-5; 7 bases align to TRBD1. The CDR3 covers 17 residues. V shed 1 base, J shed 4 bases, and the junction held 10 bases outside the gene matches. Germline V gene data show CDR1 as LNHDA and CDR2 as SQIVND (reference sequence). CDR3 loop: CASSIGATGTENQPQHF. The CDR3 DNA sequence: TGTGCCAGTAGTATAGGGGCCACCGGGACAGAAAATCAGCCCCAGCATTTT.

The chain couples TRBV29-1 to TRBJ1-1, with TRBD1 matching over 7 bases. The germline V gene has CDR1 SQVTM and CDR2 ANQGSEA. The J segment lost 0 bases and the V segment lost 4 bases, leaving 14 bases of the junction unmatched. The CDR3 contains 17 residues. CDR3 loop: CSVATRGLRRMNTEAFF. The CDR3 nucleotides read TGCAGCGTTGCTACGAGGGGGCTAAGGAGAATGAACACTGAAGCTTTCTTT.

The J gene is TRBJ2-5, the V gene TRBV7-2; 12 positions match TRBD2. V gave up 5 bases and J gave up 5 bases; unmatched junction bases: 6. This CDR3 contains 15 residues. Germline-derived CDR1 and CDR2 are SGHTA and FQGNSA. CDR3 coding DNA: TGTGCCAGCAGCCCTAGACTAGCGGGGGAGGAGACCCAGTACTTC. It is translated as CASSPRLAGEETQYF.

The gene calls are TRBV27 and TRBJ2-5, with a tentative D call TRBD2 (5 bases). Germline V gene data show CDR1 as MNHEY and CDR2 as SMNVEV (reference sequence). Trimming stripped 2 bases from V and 5 bases from J, with 18 bases between. This CDR3 has 16 amino acids. The CDR3 loop reads CASSLRFRGIGETQYF. The CDR3, as DNA: TGTGCCAGCAGTTTAAGGTTCCGGGGAATTGGGGAGACCCAGTACTTC.

The CDR3 reads CASSIHRGTEAFF. CDR3 nucleotide sequence: TGTGCCAGCAGCATACACAGGGGCACTGAAGCTTTCTTT. This chain joins TRBV9 and TRBJ1-1; 7 bases fit TRBD1. The V gene's germline CDR1 is SGDLS and CDR2 YYNGEE. V was clipped by 4 bases and J by 4 bases; unmatched bases: 4. The CDR3 spans 13 residues.

V usage is TRBV9 and J usage is TRBJ2-3; D remains unclear. The CDR3 contains 16 residues. V lost 0 bases and J lost 4, with 15 bases in between. From germline, CDR1 is SGDLS and CDR2 YYNGEE. In DNA, the CDR3 is TGTGCCAGCAGCGTAGTTCCCGGGCCCCCACCAGATACGCAGTATTTT. It is translated as CASSVVPGPPPDTQYF.

The chain carries TRBV6-1 and TRBJ2-3; D is perhaps TRBD1 or TRBD2 (5 bases each). V was shortened by 2 bases and J by 1 base, with 10 bases between the two germline ends. Germline-derived CDR1 and CDR2 are MNHNS and SASEGT. The CDR3 extends over 15 amino acids. DNA of the CDR3: TGTGCCAGCAGTGAACAGGGAGTCCGCACAGATACGCAGTATTTT. It yields the protein CASSEQGVRTDTQYF.

This chain uses TRBV5-1 with TRBJ1-2; TRBD1 is a possible D gene (6 bases). Trimming took 0 bases from V and 8 from J, leaving 11 bases between them. Germline V gene lookup returns CDR1 SGHRS and CDR2 YFSETQ. The CDR3 covers 13 residues. CDR3 residues: CASSLDRDSGYTF. CDR3 nucleotide sequence: TGCGCCAGCAGCTTGGACAGGGATAGCGGCTACACCTTC.

V gene TRBV29-1 combines with J gene TRBJ2-3; perhaps D is TRBD1 or TRBD2 (5 bases each). Between the trimmed V and J ends, which lost 6 bases and 3 bases, there was a span of 13 bases. Germline V CDR1 and CDR2: SQVTM, ANQGSEA. The CDR3 totals 13 residues. The CDR3 DNA follows: TGCAGCGTGCCCCCCGAGGGGACAGATACGCAGTATTTT. It specifies CSVPPEGTDTQYF.

The chain employs TRBV7-9 and TRBJ2-1; D remains unclear. Germline CDR1 reads SEHNR; CDR2 reads FQNEAQ (reference sequence). This CDR3 spans 12 amino acids. Trimming left V 1 base short and J 5 bases short, with 3 bases between. In nucleotides, the CDR3 is TGTGCCAGCAGCTTAGGGAACAATGAGCAGTTCTTC. This gives the protein CASSLGNNEQFF.

This clone has only a few counts. The chain couples TRBV4-1 to TRBJ2-6, with 7 bases identical to TRBD1. With V trimmed by 5 bases and J by 2 bases, 3 bases remained unmatched. CDR3 length: 15 residues. The V gene's germline CDR1 is MGHRA and CDR2 YSYEKL. CDR3 loop: CASSDRVAGANVLTF. In DNA, the CDR3 is TGCGCCAGCAGCGACAGGGTTGCTGGGGCCAACGTCCTGACTTTC.

The rearrangement links TRBV6-5 to TRBJ1-5; possibly TRBD1 for D (5 bases). The V end lost 5 bases, the J end lost 4 bases, and 15 bases lay between the germline ends. CDR1 and CDR2 from the germline V gene are MNHEY and SVGAGI. The CDR3 loop spans 15 amino acids. The CDR3 here is CASSVDRDPNQPQHF. CDR3 nucleotide sequence: TGTGCCAGCAGTGTCGACCGGGACCCGAATCAGCCCCAGCATTTT.

There are a few counts of this clone. V and J are TRBV19 and TRBJ1-5; TRBD1 agrees at 8 bases. The germline gives CDR1 LNHDA, CDR2 SQIVND (reference sequence). The CDR3 runs 16 residues. With V trimmed by 5 bases and J by 1 base, 7 bases remained unmatched. The CDR3 bases are TGTGCCAGTAGTCTCCTGACAGGGGCGAGCAATCAGCCCCAGCATTTT. Residues: CASSLLTGASNQPQHF.

The chain couples TRBV30 to TRBJ1-1; no clear D. Germline lookup yields CDR1 GTSNPN and CDR2 SVGIG (reference sequence). V was clipped by 0 bases and J by 2 bases, with 4 bases between them. The CDR3 consists of 12 residues. The CDR3 coding sequence is TGTGCCTGGAGTGTACACAACACTGAAGCTTTCTTT. This sequence encodes CAWSVHNTEAFF.

This clone was seen a handful of times. The CDR3 protein is CASSLSPRGDTQYF. For the CDR3, the DNA is TGTGCCAGCAGCTTGTCCCCCCGAGGGGATACGCAGTATTTT. The chain combines TRBV5-4 with TRBJ2-3; a weak D match, TRBD2 (5 bases). The CDR3 runs 14 residues. The V end was cut by 1 base, the J end by 6 bases, with 12 bases between. CDR1 is SGHNT and CDR2 is YYREEE in the germline V gene (reference sequence). The full variable domain, with the rest looked up from reference TRBV5-4 and TRBJ2-3, is ETGVTQSPTHLIKTRGQQVTLRCSSQSGHNTVSWYQQALGQGPQFIFQYYREEENGRGNFPPRFSGLQFPNYSSELNVNALELDDSALYLCASSLSPRGDTQYFGPGTRLTVL.

The gene calls are TRBV4-2 and TRBJ2-5, with D tentatively TRBD2 (5 bases). V lost 3 bases to trimming and J lost 5 bases, with 10 bases between them. The germline CDR1 and CDR2 sequences are LGHNA and YNFKEQ. This CDR3 has 13 residues. CDR3 DNA: TGTGCCAGCAGCCAGCGGGCCTCGGAGACCCAGTACTTC. It specifies CASSQRASETQYF.

This chain joins TRBV29-1 and TRBJ2-7, with D perhaps matching TRBD1 or TRBD2 (5 bases each). V lost 4 bases and J lost 5, with 18 bases in between. This CDR3 spans 14 amino acids. Looked up from germline, CDR1 is SQVTM and CDR2 is ANQGSEA. The CDR3 loop reads CSVVALRTINEQYF. CDR3 nucleotide sequence: TGCAGCGTTGTAGCGCTCCGGACAATAAACGAGCAGTACTTC.

This clone was seen a few times. The chain recombines TRBV28 with TRBJ1-1; TRBD1 agrees at 9 bases. This CDR3 is 16 amino acids long. V was pared by 5 bases and J by 1 base, with 8 bases of the junction left unmatched. CDR1 and CDR2 (germline): MDHEN, SYDVKM. The CDR3 bases are TGTGCCAGCAGTCCCCCACCGGGACAGGGGAACACTGAAGCTTTCTTT. The encoded protein is CASSPPPGQGNTEAFF.

The CDR3 protein is CASTPVSGGYEQYF. The DNA of the CDR3 is TGTGCCAGCACCCCTGTATCTGGGGGCTACGAGCAGTACTTC. The chain combines TRBV28 with TRBJ2-7, with D perhaps given as TRBD1 or TRBD2 (5 bases each). The CDR3 extends over 14 amino acids. In germline, CDR1 is MDHEN, CDR2 SYDVKM. The V and J ends lost 7 bases and 3 bases respectively, with 16 bases between them.

The chain carries TRBV30 and TRBJ1-1; no firm D call. From germline, CDR1 is GTSNPN and CDR2 SVGIG (reference sequence). The V end lost 0 bases, the J end lost 2 bases, and 7 bases lay between the germline ends. CDR3 length: 13 amino acids. CDR3 bases: TGTGCCTGGAGTGTGAGTGCCAACACTGAAGCTTTCTTT. It yields the protein CAWSVSANTEAFF.

J is TRBJ1-1 and V is TRBV10-3; possibly TRBD1 for D (5 bases). Trimming pared 4 bases from V and 6 bases from J, leaving 15 bases between. The CDR3 sequence is 14 residues long. Germline lookup yields CDR1 ENHRY and CDR2 SYGVKD. CDR3 sequence reads: CAISAEWGLPEAFF. The CDR3 DNA sequence: TGTGCCATCAGTGCGGAGTGGGGCCTGCCTGAAGCTTTCTTT.

The chain links TRBV2 to TRBJ2-5; D possibly corresponds to TRBD1 (5 bases). This CDR3 region has 15 residues. The germline V and J ends were trimmed by 6 bases and 1 base, with 15 bases remaining between them. Looked up from germline, CDR1 is SNHLY and CDR2 is FYNNEI. The CDR3 spells CASRRGTTTQETQYF. DNA of the CDR3: TGTGCCAGCAGAAGGGGAACTACAACCCAAGAGACCCAGTACTTC.

This chain connects TRBV29-1 to TRBJ1-1, with D unresolved. CDR1 and CDR2 from the germline V gene are SQVTM and ANQGSEA. V was clipped by 6 bases and J by 2 bases, with 13 bases between them. The CDR3 spans 13 residues. The CDR3 loop reads CSVVPRLNTEAFF. CDR3 nucleotide sequence: TGCAGCGTCGTTCCACGGTTAAACACTGAAGCTTTCTTT.

The chain carries TRBV7-9 and TRBJ2-5; 8 bases are shared with TRBD1. V lost 5 bases and J lost 4; bases outside the gene matches: 6. The germline V gene has CDR1 SEHNR and CDR2 FQNEAQ (reference sequence). The CDR3 contains 14 residues. CDR3 protein: CASSPNTGGETQYF. CDR3 nucleotides: TGTGCCAGCAGCCCCAATACAGGGGGAGAGACCCAGTACTTC.

V gene TRBV15 combines with J gene TRBJ1-2; 8 bases line up with TRBD1. Germline V gene data show CDR1 as LNHNV and CDR2 as YYDKDF (reference sequence). The J segment lost 5 bases and the V segment lost 0 bases, leaving 5 bases of the junction unmatched. The CDR3 is 15 residues long. CDR3 amino acids: CATSRDRTGSYGYTF. The CDR3 region has the DNA TGTGCCACCAGCAGAGATAGGACAGGGAGTTATGGCTACACCTTC.

There are a few counts of this clone. This CDR3 is also generated by other DNA sequences in the sample. The chain recombines TRBV6-5 with TRBJ2-2, with no clear D. V was pared by 6 bases and J by 0 bases, with 8 bases between. Germline V lookup: CDR1 MNHEY, CDR2 SVGAGI. This CDR3 is built from 14 residues. CDR3 in DNA: TGTGCCAGCAGACGAGGAACGAACACCGGGGAGCTGTTTTTT. It yields the protein CASRRGTNTGELFF.

Only a few counts were recorded for this clone. The chain uses TRBV7-9 and TRBJ2-5, with D possibly being TRBD1 (6 bases). The germline V gene encodes CDR1 SEHNR and CDR2 FQNEAQ (reference sequence). This CDR3 contains 14 residues. Trimming took off 2 bases at V and 9 bases at J, with 16 bases between the two ends. The CDR3 loop reads CASSLRQAQGAQYF. The CDR3 DNA is TGTGCCAGCAGCTTAAGACAGGCGCAAGGGGCCCAGTACTTC.

The CDR3: CASSSRQGENTIYF. CDR3 DNA sequence: TGTGCCAGCAGCTCGCGTCAAGGGGAAAACACCATATATTTT. The genes are TRBV7-9 and TRBJ1-3; tentatively, D is TRBD1 (5 bases). Per the germline V gene, CDR1 is SEHNR and CDR2 is FQNEAQ (reference sequence). The germline V and J ends were trimmed by 4 bases and 6 bases, with 13 bases remaining between them. The CDR3 length is 14 residues.

V usage is TRBV5-4 and J usage is TRBJ1-6; TRBD1 might be the D (6 bases). V was cut by 2 bases and J by 7 bases, with 13 bases left in between. The germline CDR1 and CDR2 sequences are SGHNT and YYREEE (reference sequence). The CDR3 totals 15 residues. The chain's CDR3 is CASSLPGVSNSPLHF. The CDR3 DNA reads as TGTGCCAGCAGCTTACCAGGGGTGTCCAATTCACCCCTCCACTTT.

The chain recombines TRBV29-1 with TRBJ2-7, with D uncertain. This CDR3 has 12 amino acids. The V gene's germline CDR1 is SQVTM and CDR2 ANQGSEA. V dropped 3 bases and J dropped 1 base, with 7 bases sitting between them. Written as DNA, the CDR3 is TGCAGCGTTGAGGAGCCGTCCTACGAGCAGTACTTC. Translating gives CSVEEPSYEQYF.

This clone was found a few times. V gene TRBV28 combines with J gene TRBJ2-3; TRBD2 agrees at 10 bases. The germline V gene encodes CDR1 MDHEN and CDR2 SYDVKM. The CDR3 extends over 15 amino acids. Losses at the gene ends were 7 bases for V and 7 bases for J; bases not matched to a gene: 11. The CDR3 region has the DNA TGTGCCAGCAATCCCCCTAGCGGGGGACTCCATACGCAGTATTTT. This gives the protein CASNPPSGGLHTQYF.